These 30 T cell receptor beta chains were sequenced from one sample in a study of monozygotic twins with inflammatory bowel disease. TCRdb processed the 5' RACE reads again and assigns one entry to each CDR3 protein, with no DNA. The sample totals around 190,000 distinct CDR3 sequences. The sample comprised blood. Every receptor here comes from a human donor with ulcerative colitis or Crohn's disease, or a healthy co-twin of an affected twin (not recorded which).

The chain couples TRBV29-1 to TRBJ2-1. This CDR3 region has 12 residues. Germline V lookup: CDR1 SQVTM, CDR2 ANQGSEA. CDR3 loop: CSADKTRNEQFF.

This chain links TRBV6-1 with TRBJ1-1. This CDR3 has 12 amino acids. Germline CDR1 is MNHNS and CDR2 is SASEGT. CDR3 region: CASSSSSGSRIF.

This chain uses TRBV12-3 or TRBV12-4 with TRBJ1-2; no DNA is available, so the TRBD1 call from TCRdb remains unchecked. CDR3 length: 15 residues. The CDR3 region is CASSFRTVGDYGYTF.

The rearrangement links TRBV14 to TRBJ2-3; with no DNA, the TCRdb D assignment of TRBD2 cannot be verified. Germline V gene lookup returns CDR1 SGHDN and CDR2 FVKESK. The CDR3 runs to 17 residues. The CDR3 loop is CASSQWATSGGIDTQYF.

The V call is TRBV5-1, the J call TRBJ2-1; without DNA, the TCRdb call of TRBD1 cannot be checked. The CDR3 is made up of 14 amino acids. The V gene's germline CDR1 is SGHRS and CDR2 YFSETQ. The CDR3 sequence: CASSHQTDYNEQFF.

This chain connects TRBV9 to TRBJ2-2; the TRBD2 assignment by TCRdb is unverifiable without DNA. The CDR3 extends over 16 amino acids. CDR1 and CDR2 (germline): SGDLS, YYNGEE. The CDR3: CASSVRGGRNTGELFF.

V usage is TRBV5-1 and J usage is TRBJ2-3; absent DNA, TCRdb's TRBD1 call cannot be checked. This CDR3 is built from 15 residues. CDR1 SGHRS and CDR2 YFSETQ come from the germline V gene. CDR3 sequence: CASSLGGGSTDTQYF.

The V gene is TRBV18, the J gene TRBJ1-1; TCRdb's D call of TRBD1 is untestable without DNA. In germline, CDR1 is KGHSH, CDR2 LQKENI. This CDR3 has 16 amino acids. The CDR3: CASSPRSVGLNTEAFF.

The chain employs TRBV20-1 and TRBJ1-6; as DNA is missing, the TRBD1 call by TCRdb cannot be tested. In germline, CDR1 is DFQATT, CDR2 SNEGSKA (reference sequence). The CDR3 consists of 14 residues. CDR3 sequence: CSVLHRGRNSPLHF.

V is TRBV29-1 and J is TRBJ1-1; the D call from TCRdb, TRBD1, cannot be confirmed without DNA. The CDR3 has 12 residues. CDR1 SQVTM and CDR2 ANQGSEA come from the germline V gene. The CDR3 here is CSGFSGGNEAFF.

The V call is TRBV7-6, the J call TRBJ2-7; TCRdb reports TRBD2, a call that lacks DNA to check it against. Germline CDR1 is SGHVS and CDR2 is FNYEAQ. This CDR3 spans 15 amino acids. The CDR3 reads CASSPRTSASYEQYF. The whole variable domain, remainder taken from reference TRBV7-6 and TRBJ2-7, is GAGVSQSPRYKVTKRGQDVALRCDPISGHVSLYWYRQALGQGPEFLTYFNYEAQQDKSGLPNDRFSAERPEGSISTLTIQRTEQRDSAMYRCASSPRTSASYEQYFGPGTRLTVT.

The chain recombines TRBV29-1 with TRBJ1-1; no DNA is available, so the TRBD1 call from TCRdb remains unchecked. The CDR3 has 14 amino acids. CDR1 is SQVTM, CDR2 ANQGSEA, per germline. The CDR3 region is CSVIPGHMNTEAFF.

The chain joins TRBV6-5 to TRBJ1-5; the TCRdb D gene call, TRBD1, has no DNA to confirm it. The CDR3 has 16 amino acids. From germline, CDR1 is MNHEY and CDR2 SVGAGI. This chain's CDR3 is CASSYLQGASNQPQHF.

The gene calls are TRBV10-3 and TRBJ2-7; the TCRdb D gene call, TRBD1, has no DNA to confirm it. This CDR3 is 12 amino acids long. Germline V gene sequence: CDR1 ENHRY, CDR2 SYGVKD. The CDR3 is CAITVRGGEQYF.

V is TRBV5-1 and J is TRBJ1-5. Germline V lookup: CDR1 SGHRS, CDR2 YFSETQ. CDR3 length: 14 residues. The CDR3 sequence: CASSLNFGDQPQHF.

V gene TRBV20-1 combines with J gene TRBJ2-1; the D call of TRBD1 rests on TCRdb alone, since no DNA is present to check it. This CDR3 has 15 amino acids. CDR1 DFQATT and CDR2 SNEGSKA come from the germline V gene (reference sequence). CDR3 protein: CSARGKDRLKSEQFF.

The chain uses TRBV9 and TRBJ2-1; TCRdb designates TRBD2, a call that cannot be tested without DNA. The CDR3 loop spans 16 amino acids. The germline gives CDR1 SGDLS, CDR2 YYNGEE. CDR3 in amino acids: CASSVEGGGNYNEQFF.

The V and J genes are TRBV5-1 and TRBJ1-1. There are 15 residues in the CDR3. CDR1 is SGHRS, CDR2 YFSETQ, per germline. CDR3 sequence: CASSLGGTARAEAFF.

The V gene is TRBV7-3, the J gene TRBJ2-5; there is no DNA to check the TCRdb D call of TRBD2. The CDR3 has 15 amino acids. Germline loops: CDR1 SGHTA, CDR2 FQGTGA. CDR3 amino acids: CASSVSGAPQETQYF.

This chain uses TRBV7-9 with TRBJ2-5; without DNA, the TCRdb call of TRBD1 cannot be checked. The CDR3 runs to 14 residues. CDR1 SEHNR and CDR2 FQNEAQ come from the germline V gene (reference sequence). CDR3 protein: CASSEAPGGETQYF.

The rearrangement uses TRBV5-1 and TRBJ1-2; TCRdb names TRBD1, which stays unverified in the absence of DNA. The CDR3 runs 15 residues. In germline, CDR1 is SGHRS, CDR2 YFSETQ. CDR3 sequence: CASSLGQGVNTGYTF.

The gene calls are TRBV3-1 and TRBJ2-2; the TCRdb call, TRBD1, lacks DNA for checking. Germline V gene data show CDR1 as LGHDT and CDR2 as YNNKEL (reference sequence). This CDR3 contains 14 residues. The CDR3: CASSLRVNTGELFF.

This CDR3 is CASSYSSSIGELFF. The J gene is TRBJ2-2, the V gene TRBV6-6. The CDR3 covers 14 residues. CDR1 is MNHNY and CDR2 is SVGAGI in the germline V gene (reference sequence).

This chain connects TRBV20-1 to TRBJ1-6; the D call of TRBD1 rests on TCRdb alone, since no DNA is present to check it. CDR3 size: 16 residues. Germline CDR1 and CDR2: DFQATT and SNEGSKA (reference sequence). CDR3 protein: CSASGAVGLRGSPLHF.

V and J are TRBV7-2 and TRBJ2-7; TCRdb's D gene call, TRBD1, goes unchecked for lack of DNA. CDR1 and CDR2 (germline): SGHTA, FQGNSA. This CDR3 contains 16 residues. The CDR3 spells CASSFSGTGALYEQYF.

This sequence joins TRBV12-3 or TRBV12-4 and TRBJ1-2. CDR3 length: 12 residues. CDR3 loop: CASSWTDYGYTF.

This sequence joins TRBV20-1 and TRBJ2-7. Germline lookup yields CDR1 DFQATT and CDR2 SNEGSKA (reference sequence). The CDR3 loop spans 13 amino acids. CDR3 sequence reads: CSARVPGNYEQYF.

This rearrangement joins TRBV20-1 to TRBJ1-1; lacking DNA, the TRBD1 call made by TCRdb goes unchecked. Germline V gene sequence: CDR1 DFQATT, CDR2 SNEGSKA (reference sequence). CDR3 length equals 13 residues. The CDR3 loop reads CSAGQGANTEAFF.

This chain connects TRBV18 to TRBJ2-7; TCRdb's D gene call, TRBD1, goes unchecked for lack of DNA. Germline V gene data show CDR1 as KGHSH and CDR2 as LQKENI. This CDR3 comprises 16 residues. CDR3 loop: CASSPVRQGGPYEQYF.

The CDR3 loop is CSAVRQGADGYTF. V is TRBV20-1 and J is TRBJ1-2; there is no DNA to check the TCRdb D call of TRBD1. The CDR3 consists of 13 residues. Germline V gene sequence: CDR1 DFQATT, CDR2 SNEGSKA (reference sequence).